The subject of this entry is one TCR beta chain. What antigen it recognizes has not been identified. Base qualities are missing; no much larger clone stands one base away. Read against the paper, the sample's time point label means: baseline before first vaccination. Samples from vaccinated people were obtained from the UK trials COV001 and COV002, which included a single-blind randomized controlled phase 2/3 trial of AZD1222 (ChAdOx1 nCoV-19) in healthy adults. For TCRbeta chain sequencing, PBMC samples from trial participants were taken at day 0 and at day 28 after the second dose. The sample originates from a study of T cell responses to AZD1222 COVID-19 vaccine (dated by TCRdb to the early 2020s). For context, the study as a whole: Because spike-specific TCR depth and breadth did not differ between the two schedules, AZD1222 recipients who got a second dose at roughly 4 weeks were pooled with those who got a second dose at roughly 12 weeks. A total of 233 trial participants underwent TCR sequencing, of whom 207 received two doses of AZD1222 and some 26 received two doses of the MenACWY control vaccine. Trial participants were enrolled into age subgroups of 18-55, 56-69 and 70-plus years, which contained around 150, 29 and 61 TCR-sequenced participants, respectively.

Study-level results and caveats: Participants were mostly white British, with more females than males. The authors suggested clonal diversity may have been underestimated. After two AZD1222 doses, both the breadth and the depth of spike-specific TCRs were significantly higher than at day 0 and than in MenACWY recipients. Reportedly, almost half of the unique spike-specific TCRs recognized epitopes lying outside the regions that are mutated in the B.1.351 and B.1.1.7 variants. CD4 TCRs associated with the vaccine covered the entire spike protein, and the dominant responses were in regions 160-218 and 743-854. Conclusions about previously exposed vaccinees are limited, since just five or six AZD1222 recipients were seropositive for SARS-CoV-2 at baseline. Because no day 14 peak-response samples were available, the repertoires could be characterized only after the peak T cell response. The 56-69-year group was small, and its depth increase did not reach significance, likely because of low power.

CDR1 and CDR2 are read off the germline V gene as MDHEN and SYDVKM. From cysteine to phenylalanine, the CDR3 is 17 amino acids long. Only the CDR3 part of the read is kept: 51 bases, read in frame from the first base. The V end loses 1 base and the J end loses 2 bases, and a stretch of 18 bases separates them. The CDR3 regions of human TCRbeta chains were analyzed by immunosequencing. The authors' pipeline ran thus. Repertoire TCRs were checked for matches against a reference library of SARS-CoV-2-specific TCRs that had been generated using the MIRA antigen-specificity platform. Breadth was defined as the fraction of unique TCRs that were SARS-CoV-2-associated, and depth was defined as the fraction of total T cells that were SARS-CoV-2-associated. Using the MIRA data, each spike-specific TCR was mapped to the spike region that the TCR reacts to and placed in a CD4 or CD8 class. Log10-transformed breadth and depth values were compared by one-way ANOVA with Sidak's multiple comparisons tests. TCRdb obtained this table from immuneACCESS and retained in-frame rearrangements with V and J assigned. These tables miss some clones; where compared with another copy, unresolved V genes account for less than half of the shortfall, and the remainder is unexplained. V and J calls and clone size are those listed in that table; D and trimming were worked out from the DNA. A total of approximately 150,000 clones appear in this sample, approximately 88% of them only once. The top ten clonotypes cover approximately 2.1% of the sample.

The rearrangement joined TRBV28 to TRBJ2-7; a confident D gene designation cannot be given. Sequences were derived from peripheral blood, sampled on day 0 of AZD1222 vaccination. The sequence was obtained from an adult in good health. The sequenced DNA: TGTGCCAGCAGTTTATTGCCAATGGGAAAATGGACCTACGAGCAGTACTTC. It codes for CASSLLPMGKWTYEQYF. When the CDR3 is completed using the reference TRBV28 and TRBJ2-7 genes on either side, the full variable domain is DVKVTQSSRYLVKRTGEKVFLECVQDMDHENMFWYRQDPGLGLRLIYFSYDVKMKEKGDIPEGYSVSREKKERFSLILESASTNQTSMYLCASSLLPMGKWTYEQYFGPGTRLTVT.